The clone carrying this T cell receptor beta chain was observed a handful of times. Antigen specificity is unknown. The data were taken from a study of blood T cells in healthy people across ages. V lost 4 bases and J 3 bases, leaving 7 bases between the germline ends. Germline V lookup: CDR1 ENHRY, CDR2 SYGVKD. The CDR3 loop spans 13 amino acids. A second PCR of 7 to 11 cycles used a sample-barcoded 5' primer and a J-beta primer mix. TCRdb independently ran MiXCR on the 5' RACE reads; one entry per CDR3 protein. The sample consists of approximately 490,000 distinct CDR3 sequences, around 24% of them appearing once. General study findings and limits: Relative to aged donors, long-lived donors carried more naive CD4+ cells and displayed higher diversity.

These data also formed part of another study, on T cells of mothers and their children.

The chain joins TRBV10-3 to TRBJ2-1; no reliable D call. Sequences were obtained from blood. This clonotype was obtained from a boy younger than 18 in good health. The CDR3 nucleotides read TGTGCCATCAGTGTGGCCGACTACAATGAGCAGTTCTTC. Protein product: CAISVADYNEQFF.